This TCR beta chain stems from a study of blood T cell repertoires in COVID-19. The wider study: From the United States, Italy and Spain came samples of acute and convalescent COVID-19. From T cells, B-cell-depleted T cells, or PBMCs came the material, which was cDNA or gDNA.

A few counts support this clone. V was cut by 6 bases and J by 5 bases, with 11 bases left in between. The CDR3 covers 13 residues. In germline, CDR1 is LNHDA, CDR2 SQIVND (reference sequence). As originally analysed: Counts of nucleated cells, estimated from reference gene primer amplification, were obtained. The method was immunoSEQ multiplex PCR; TCRdb's version includes in-frame clones alone and lacks a portion of them. V and J calls plus clone size are reproduced from that table; the DNA served to infer D and trimming. Found here are about 210,000 clones, about 92% of them singletons; the top ten hold approximately 1.2%.

The chain uses TRBV19 and TRBJ1-5; D is undetermined. The clonotype originates from a man between 25 and 39 years old with acute or convalescent COVID-19. Sequencing input: peripheral blood. The CDR3, as DNA: TGTGCCAGTAGGGGCCAGCGGTATCAGCCCCAGCATTTT. Protein: CASRGQRYQPQHF.